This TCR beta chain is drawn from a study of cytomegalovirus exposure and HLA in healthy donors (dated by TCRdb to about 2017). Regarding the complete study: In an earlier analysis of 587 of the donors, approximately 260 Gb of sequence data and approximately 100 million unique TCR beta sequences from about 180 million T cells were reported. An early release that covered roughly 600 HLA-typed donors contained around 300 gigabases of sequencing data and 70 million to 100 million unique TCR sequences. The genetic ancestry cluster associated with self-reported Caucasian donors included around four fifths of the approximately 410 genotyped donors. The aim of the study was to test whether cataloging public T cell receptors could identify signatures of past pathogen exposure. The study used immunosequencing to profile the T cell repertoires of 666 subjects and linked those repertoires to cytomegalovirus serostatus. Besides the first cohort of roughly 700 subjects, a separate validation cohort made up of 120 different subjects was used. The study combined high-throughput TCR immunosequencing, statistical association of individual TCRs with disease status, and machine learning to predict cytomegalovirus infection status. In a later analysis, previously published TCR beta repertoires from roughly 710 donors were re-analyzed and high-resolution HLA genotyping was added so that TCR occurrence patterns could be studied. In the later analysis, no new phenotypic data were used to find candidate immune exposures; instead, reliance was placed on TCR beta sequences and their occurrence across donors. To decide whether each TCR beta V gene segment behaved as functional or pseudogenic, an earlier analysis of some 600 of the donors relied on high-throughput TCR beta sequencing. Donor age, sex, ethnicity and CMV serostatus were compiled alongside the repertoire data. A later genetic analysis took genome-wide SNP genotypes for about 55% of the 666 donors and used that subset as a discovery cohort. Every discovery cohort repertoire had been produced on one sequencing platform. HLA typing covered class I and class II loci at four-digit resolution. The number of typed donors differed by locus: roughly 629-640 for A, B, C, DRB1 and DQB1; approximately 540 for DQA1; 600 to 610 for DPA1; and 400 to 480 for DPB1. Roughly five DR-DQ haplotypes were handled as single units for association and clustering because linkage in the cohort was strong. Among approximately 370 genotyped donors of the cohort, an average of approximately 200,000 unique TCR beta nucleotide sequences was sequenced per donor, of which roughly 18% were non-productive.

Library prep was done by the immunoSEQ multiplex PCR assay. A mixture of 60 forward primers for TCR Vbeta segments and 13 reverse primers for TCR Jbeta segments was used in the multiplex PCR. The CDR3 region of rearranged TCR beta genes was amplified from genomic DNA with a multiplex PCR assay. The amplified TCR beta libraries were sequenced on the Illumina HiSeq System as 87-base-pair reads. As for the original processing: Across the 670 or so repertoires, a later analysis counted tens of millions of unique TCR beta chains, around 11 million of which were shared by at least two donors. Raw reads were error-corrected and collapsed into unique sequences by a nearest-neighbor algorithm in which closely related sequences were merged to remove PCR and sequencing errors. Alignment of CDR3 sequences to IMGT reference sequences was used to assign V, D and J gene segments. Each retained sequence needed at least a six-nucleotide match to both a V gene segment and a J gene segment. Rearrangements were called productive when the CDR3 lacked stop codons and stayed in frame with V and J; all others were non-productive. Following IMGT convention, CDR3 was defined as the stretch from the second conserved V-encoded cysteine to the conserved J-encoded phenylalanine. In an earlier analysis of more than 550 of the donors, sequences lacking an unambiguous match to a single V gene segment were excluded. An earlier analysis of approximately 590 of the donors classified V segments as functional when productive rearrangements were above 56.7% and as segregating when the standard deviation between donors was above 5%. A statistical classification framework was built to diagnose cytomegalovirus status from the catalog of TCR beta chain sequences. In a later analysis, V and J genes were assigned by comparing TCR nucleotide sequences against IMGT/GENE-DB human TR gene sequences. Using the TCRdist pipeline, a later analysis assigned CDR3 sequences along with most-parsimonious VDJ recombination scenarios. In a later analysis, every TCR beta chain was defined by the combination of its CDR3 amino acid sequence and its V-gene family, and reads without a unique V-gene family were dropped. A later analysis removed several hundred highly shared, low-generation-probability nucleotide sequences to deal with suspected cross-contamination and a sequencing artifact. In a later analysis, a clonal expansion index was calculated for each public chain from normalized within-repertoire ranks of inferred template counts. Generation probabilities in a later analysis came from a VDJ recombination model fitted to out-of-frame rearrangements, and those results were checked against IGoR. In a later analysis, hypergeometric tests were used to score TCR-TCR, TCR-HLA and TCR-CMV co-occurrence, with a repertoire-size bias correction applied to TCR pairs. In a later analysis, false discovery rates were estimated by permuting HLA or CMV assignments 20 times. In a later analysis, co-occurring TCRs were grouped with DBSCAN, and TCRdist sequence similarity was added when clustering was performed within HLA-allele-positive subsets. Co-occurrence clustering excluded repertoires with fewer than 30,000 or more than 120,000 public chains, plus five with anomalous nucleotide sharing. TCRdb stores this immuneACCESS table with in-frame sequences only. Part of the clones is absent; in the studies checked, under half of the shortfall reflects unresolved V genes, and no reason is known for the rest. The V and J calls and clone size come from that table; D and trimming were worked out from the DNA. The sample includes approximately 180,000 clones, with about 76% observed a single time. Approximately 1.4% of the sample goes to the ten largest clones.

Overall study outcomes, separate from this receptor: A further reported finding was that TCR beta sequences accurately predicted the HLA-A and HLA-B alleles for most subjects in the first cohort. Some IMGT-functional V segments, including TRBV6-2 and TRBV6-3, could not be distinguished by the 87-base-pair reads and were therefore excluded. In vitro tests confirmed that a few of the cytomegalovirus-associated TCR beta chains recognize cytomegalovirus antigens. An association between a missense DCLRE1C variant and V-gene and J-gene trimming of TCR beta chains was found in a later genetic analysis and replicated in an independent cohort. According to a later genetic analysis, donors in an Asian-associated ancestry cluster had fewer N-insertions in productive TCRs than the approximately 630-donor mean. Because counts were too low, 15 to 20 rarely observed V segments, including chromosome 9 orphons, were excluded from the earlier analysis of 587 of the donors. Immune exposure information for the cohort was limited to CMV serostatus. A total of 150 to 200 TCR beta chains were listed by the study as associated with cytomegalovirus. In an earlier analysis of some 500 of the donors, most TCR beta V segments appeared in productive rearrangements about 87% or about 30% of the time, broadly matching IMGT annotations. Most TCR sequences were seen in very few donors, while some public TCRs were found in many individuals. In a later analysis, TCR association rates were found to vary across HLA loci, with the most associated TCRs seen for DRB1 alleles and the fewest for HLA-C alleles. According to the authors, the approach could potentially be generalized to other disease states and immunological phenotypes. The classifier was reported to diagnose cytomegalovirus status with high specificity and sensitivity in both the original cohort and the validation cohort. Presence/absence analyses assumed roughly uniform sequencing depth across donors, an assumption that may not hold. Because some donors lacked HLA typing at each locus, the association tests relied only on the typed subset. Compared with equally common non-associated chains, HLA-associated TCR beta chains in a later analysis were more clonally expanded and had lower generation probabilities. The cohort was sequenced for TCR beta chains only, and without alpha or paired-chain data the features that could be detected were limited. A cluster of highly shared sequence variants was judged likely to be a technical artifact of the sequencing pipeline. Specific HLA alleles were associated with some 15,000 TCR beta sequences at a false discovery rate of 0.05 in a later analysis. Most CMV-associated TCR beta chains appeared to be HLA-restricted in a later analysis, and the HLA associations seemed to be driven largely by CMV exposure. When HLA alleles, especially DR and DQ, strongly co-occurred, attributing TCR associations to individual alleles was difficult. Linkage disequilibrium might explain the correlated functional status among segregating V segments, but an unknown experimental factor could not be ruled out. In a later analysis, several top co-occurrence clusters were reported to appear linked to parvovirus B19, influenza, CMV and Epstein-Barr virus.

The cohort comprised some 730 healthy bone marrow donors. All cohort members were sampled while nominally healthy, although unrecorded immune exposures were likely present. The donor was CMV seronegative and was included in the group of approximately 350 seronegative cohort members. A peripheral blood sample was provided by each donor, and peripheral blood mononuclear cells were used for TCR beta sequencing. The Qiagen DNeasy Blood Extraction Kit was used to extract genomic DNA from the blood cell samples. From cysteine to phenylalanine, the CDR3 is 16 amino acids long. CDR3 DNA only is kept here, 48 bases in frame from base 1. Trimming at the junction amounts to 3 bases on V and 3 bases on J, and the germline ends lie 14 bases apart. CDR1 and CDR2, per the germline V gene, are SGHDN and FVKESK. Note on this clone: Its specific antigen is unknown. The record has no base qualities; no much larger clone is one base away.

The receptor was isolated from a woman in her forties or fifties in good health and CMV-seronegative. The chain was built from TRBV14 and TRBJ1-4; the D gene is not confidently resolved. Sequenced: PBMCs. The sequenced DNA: TGTGCCAGCAGCCATGAAGTATCCGGTCCTAATGAAAAACTGTTTTTT. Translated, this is CASSHEVSGPNEKLFF.